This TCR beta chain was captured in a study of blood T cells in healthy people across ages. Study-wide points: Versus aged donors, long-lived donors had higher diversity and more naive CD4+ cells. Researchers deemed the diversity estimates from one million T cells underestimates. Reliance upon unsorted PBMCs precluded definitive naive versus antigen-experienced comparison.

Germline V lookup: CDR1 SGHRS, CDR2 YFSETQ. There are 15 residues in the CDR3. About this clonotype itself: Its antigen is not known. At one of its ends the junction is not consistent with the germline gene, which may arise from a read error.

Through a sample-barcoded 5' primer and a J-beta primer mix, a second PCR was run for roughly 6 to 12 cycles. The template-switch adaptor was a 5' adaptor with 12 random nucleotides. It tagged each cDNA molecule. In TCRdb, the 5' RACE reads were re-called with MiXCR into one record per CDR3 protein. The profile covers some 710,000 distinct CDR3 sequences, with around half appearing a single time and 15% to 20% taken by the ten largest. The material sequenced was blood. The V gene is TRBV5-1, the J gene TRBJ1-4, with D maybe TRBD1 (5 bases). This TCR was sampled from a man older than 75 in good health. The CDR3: CASGLSGGDNEKLFF. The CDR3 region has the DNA TGCGCCAGCGGCTTGAGTGGGGGGGATAATGAAAAACTGTTTTTT.